One and the same sample provided the 22 T cell receptor beta chains below, sequenced in a study of blood T cell repertoires in COVID-19. Profiling relied on immunoSEQ multiplex PCR, and the TCRdb table lists in-frame clones only, not all of them. In the table there are about 250,000 clones, around 89% of which are singletons. The sample consisted of PBMCs or T cells enriched from blood (not recorded which). Receptors were obtained from a woman in her forties or fifties who had recovered from COVID-19.

The chain joins TRBV5-4 to TRBJ1-2; 7 bases align to TRBD1. Germline V gives CDR1 SGHNT, CDR2 YYREEE (reference sequence). The CDR3 length is 16 residues. With V trimmed by 3 bases and J by 3 bases, 11 bases remained unmatched. The CDR3 DNA follows: TGTGCCAGCAGCTCCGGACCGACAGGGAACGACTATGGCTACACCTTC. Amino acid sequence: CASSSGPTGNDYGYTF.

This clone was observed a single time. The J gene is TRBJ2-5, the V gene TRBV5-4; TRBD2 matches at 10 bases. This CDR3 has 15 amino acids. Losses at the gene ends were 0 bases for V and 5 bases for J; bases not matched to a gene: 4. Looked up from germline, CDR1 is SGHNT and CDR2 is YYREEE (reference sequence). The CDR3 sequence is CASSLGLAGPETQYF. The CDR3 coding sequence is TGTGCCAGCAGCTTGGGACTAGCGGGTCCGGAGACCCAGTACTTC. Together with reference TRBV5-4 and TRBJ2-5, the CDR3 gives the full variable domain: ETGVTQSPTHLIKTRGQQVTLRCSSQSGHNTVSWYQQALGQGPQFIFQYYREEENGRGNFPPRFSGLQFPNYSSELNVNALELDDSALYLCASSLGLAGPETQYFGPGTRLLVL.

This chain links TRBV4-2 with TRBJ2-3, with TRBD2 matching 7 bases. V dropped 4 bases and J dropped 1; count of bases not matched to a gene: 5. The CDR3 covers 15 residues. From germline, CDR1 is LGHNA and CDR2 YNFKEQ. The CDR3 protein is CASSRGGEGTDTQYF. The CDR3 DNA reads as TGTGCCAGCAGCCGGGGGGGAGAGGGCACAGATACGCAGTATTTT.

This chain joins TRBV14 and TRBJ2-7; 9 bases are a match to TRBD1. This CDR3 has 16 residues. Germline loops: CDR1 SGHDN, CDR2 FVKESK. V was clipped by 0 bases and J by 6 bases; unmatched bases: 9. The CDR3 spells CASSQDPGTGPTEQYF. The CDR3 coding sequence is TGTGCCAGCAGCCAAGATCCAGGGACAGGGCCTACCGAGCAGTACTTC.

V usage is TRBV6-5 and J usage is TRBJ1-6; D not resolved. Germline values: CDR1 MNHEY, CDR2 SVGAGI. V was clipped by 6 bases and J by 8 bases, with 11 bases between them. CDR3 size: 13 residues. The CDR3 sequence is CASRSRDYSPLHF. The CDR3 coding sequence is TGTGCCAGCAGATCCCGGGATTATTCACCCCTCCACTTT.

The chain recombines TRBV19 with TRBJ1-2; TRBD1 matches 7 bases. Germline lookup yields CDR1 LNHDA and CDR2 SQIVND (reference sequence). V lost 6 bases and J lost 5; bases outside the gene matches: 6. The CDR3 is 13 residues long. DNA of the CDR3: TGTGCCAGTAGGACAGGGTATCGGTATGGCTACACCTTC. It yields the protein CASRTGYRYGYTF.

The chain carries TRBV12-3 or TRBV12-4 and TRBJ1-1; D is unclear. The CDR3 covers 13 residues. V was pared by 2 bases and J by 3 bases, with 7 bases between. In DNA form, the CDR3 reads TGTGCCAGCAGTTTACAGGAATACACTGAAGCTTTCTTT. Amino acid sequence: CASSLQEYTEAFF.

This chain connects TRBV7-3 to TRBJ2-7, with TRBD1 matching 8 bases. Trimming took 3 bases from V and 4 from J; bases not matched to a gene: 2. The germline V gene has CDR1 SGHTA and CDR2 FQGTGA. The CDR3 is 13 residues long. CDR3 protein: CASSFHRGYEQYF. The DNA of the CDR3 is TGTGCCAGCAGCTTCCACAGGGGGTACGAGCAGTACTTC.

This chain links TRBV5-5 with TRBJ2-7; 8 bases fit TRBD2. The CDR3 is made up of 15 amino acids. CDR1 is SGHKS, CDR2 YYEKEE, per germline (reference sequence). V shed 1 base, J shed 3 bases, and the junction held 6 bases outside the gene matches. The CDR3 protein is CASSLIVLAVYEQYF. Written as DNA, the CDR3 is TGTGCCAGCAGCTTGATAGTACTAGCGGTCTACGAGCAGTACTTC. The full variable domain, completed using reference TRBV5-5 and TRBJ2-7, is DAGVTQSPTHLIKTRGQQVTLRCSPISGHKSVSWYQQVLGQGPQFIFQYYEKEERGRGNFPDRFSARQFPNYSSELNVNALLLGDSALYLCASSLIVLAVYEQYFGPGTRLTVT.

The chain uses TRBV14 and TRBJ1-1; 7 bases agree with TRBD1. The CDR3 is 18 residues long. Germline V CDR1 and CDR2: SGHDN, FVKESK. V shed 3 bases, J shed 3 bases, and the junction held 16 bases outside the gene matches. The CDR3 loop reads CASSQLSGTVKGYTEAFF. In DNA, the CDR3 is TGTGCCAGCAGCCAGTTATCCGGGACAGTTAAGGGATACACTGAAGCTTTCTTT.

DNA for the CDR3: TGTGCCAGCAGTCGACAGGTCACCCTCTATAATTCACCCCTCCACTTT. It is translated as CASSRQVTLYNSPLHF. This chain connects TRBV6-6 to TRBJ1-6; TRBD1 might be the D (6 bases). CDR3 size: 16 residues. V lost 5 bases to trimming and J lost 3 bases, with 14 bases between them. Germline V gene data show CDR1 as MNHNY and CDR2 as SVGAGI (reference sequence).

V and J are TRBV5-1 and TRBJ1-6, with TRBD1 as a possible D gene (6 bases). The germline CDR1 and CDR2 sequences are SGHRS and YFSETQ. The V end lost 5 bases, the J end lost 6 bases, and 18 bases lay between the germline ends. This CDR3 contains 16 residues. The CDR3 DNA sequence: TGCGCCAGCAGTAGAGAACCGGGACACCTTAATTCACCCCTCCACTTT. This translates into CASSREPGHLNSPLHF. Using reference TRBV5-1 and TRBJ1-6 for the parts outside the CDR3, the full variable domain is KAGVTQTPRYLIKTRGQQVTLSCSPISGHRSVSWYQQTPGQGLQFLFEYFSETQRNKGNFPGRFSGRQFSNSRSEMNVSTLELGDSALYLCASSREPGHLNSPLHFGNGTRLTVT.

The chain carries TRBV27 and TRBJ2-1; D may be TRBD2 (5 bases). CDR1 and CDR2 from the germline V gene are MNHEY and SMNVEV (reference sequence). V was clipped by 6 bases and J by 0 bases, with 9 bases between them. This CDR3 region has 14 residues. Here the CDR3 reads CASSSGNSYNEQFF. As DNA, the CDR3 is TGTGCCAGCAGCTCGGGGAACTCCTACAATGAGCAGTTCTTC.

The rearrangement joins TRBV6-5 to TRBJ2-7, with a possible D match to TRBD1 (6 bases). Germline loops: CDR1 MNHEY, CDR2 SVGAGI. With 0 bases removed from V and 7 bases from J, the gap between germline ends came to 13 bases. The length of the CDR3 is 14 residues. CDR3 region: CASSYSRGAWEQYF. The CDR3, as DNA: TGTGCCAGCAGTTACTCCAGGGGCGCCTGGGAGCAGTACTTC.

The V call is TRBV11-2, the J call TRBJ1-2; a possible D gene is TRBD1 (6 bases). The CDR3 consists of 13 residues. V was trimmed by 2 bases and J by 6 bases, leaving 10 bases between them. CDR1 and CDR2 from the germline V gene are SGHAT and FQNNGV. The DNA for the CDR3 is TGTGCCAGCAGCTTAACAGGGAAGAATGGCTACACCTTC. Protein product: CASSLTGKNGYTF.

J is TRBJ1-1 and V is TRBV19; perhaps TRBD1 as D (5 bases). V was shortened by 4 bases and J by 1 base, with 19 bases between the two germline ends. Looked up from germline, CDR1 is LNHDA and CDR2 is SQIVND (reference sequence). This CDR3 region has 17 residues. CDR3 sequence reads: CASSNFRGGTANTEAFF. The CDR3, as DNA: TGTGCCAGTAGTAACTTCCGAGGCGGGACGGCGAACACTGAAGCTTTCTTT.

The CDR3 coding sequence is TGTGCCAGCAGTCCGGGACAGGGGCTCCCCAAAGGATACGAGCAGTACTTC. It codes for CASSPGQGLPKGYEQYF. The J gene is TRBJ2-7, the V gene TRBV2; 10 positions agree with TRBD1. V lost 5 bases, J lost 4 bases, and 14 bases stayed unmatched. This CDR3 has 17 residues. In germline, CDR1 is SNHLY, CDR2 FYNNEI.

Comments on this clone: Additional DNA sequences in this sample encode the identical CDR3. This chain uses TRBV19 with TRBJ1-5, with D possibly being TRBD1 (5 bases). The CDR3 sequence is 12 residues long. The germline V gene encodes CDR1 LNHDA and CDR2 SQIVND (reference sequence). Trimming cost V 2 bases and J 6 bases, with 5 bases left between them. CDR3 DNA: TGTGCCAGTAGTATAAGGGGTCAGCCCCAGCATTTT. Translating gives CASSIRGQPQHF.

This sequence joins TRBV6-6 and TRBJ1-2, with 9 positions matching TRBD1. The V gene end was trimmed by 6 bases and the J gene end by 4 bases; junction bases not matched to a gene: 9. This CDR3 is built from 15 residues. Germline CDR1 and CDR2: MNHNY and SVGAGI (reference sequence). CDR3 in amino acids: CASRGQGLDSYGYTF. CDR3 nucleotide sequence: TGTGCCAGCAGAGGACAGGGGCTGGATAGCTATGGCTACACCTTC.

The rearrangement joins TRBV4-1 to TRBJ2-7; 8 bases line up with TRBD2. Losses at the gene ends were 0 bases for V and 1 base for J; bases not matched to a gene: 14. Germline V gene lookup returns CDR1 MGHRA and CDR2 YSYEKL. The CDR3 is made up of 19 amino acids. DNA for the CDR3: TGCGCCAGCAGCCAAGATCCGCCGGGCCATAAGCGGGAGTCCTACGAGCAGTACTTC. Translated: CASSQDPPGHKRESYEQYF.

V and J are TRBV18 and TRBJ2-7, with 10 bases lining up with TRBD2. The CDR3 runs 16 residues. Germline CDR1 reads KGHSH; CDR2 reads LQKENI. The junction had 11 bases not matched to a gene; V was cut back by 4 bases and J by 5 bases. CDR3 loop: CASSLVGPSGRNEQYF. CDR3 bases: TGTGCCAGCTCACTAGTGGGTCCTAGCGGGAGAAACGAGCAGTACTTC.

J is TRBJ1-5 and V is TRBV19; a possible D gene is TRBD1 (5 bases). The ends were cut back, 1 base at V and 5 bases at J, with 15 bases in the middle. This CDR3 comprises 16 residues. Looked up from germline, CDR1 is LNHDA and CDR2 is SQIVND (reference sequence). The CDR3 DNA reads TGTGCCAGTAGTATAGTCTGGGAAGGGACTTATCAGCCCCAGCATTTT. Translating gives CASSIVWEGTYQPQHF.